This TCR beta chain was captured by sequencing in a study of blood T cell repertoires in COVID-19. Cohorts were determined from participant-reported clinical history. TCRdb keeps only in-frame clones here, not all; method: immunoSEQ multiplex PCR. The sample includes 200,000 to 250,000 clones, 70% to 90% of them seen just once. This clone has a single count. This receptor was identified in a man aged 30-40 years who had recovered from COVID-19. Material: PBMCs or T cells enriched from blood (not recorded which).

CDR3 DNA sequence: TGTGCCAGCCAGGGTCCTTATAATTCACCCCTCCACTTT. Translating it yields CASQGPYNSPLHF. This sequence joins TRBV3-1 (or the pseudogene TRBV3-2) and TRBJ1-6, with TRBD1 as a possible D gene (5 bases). V gave up 8 bases and J gave up 4 bases, with 9 bases separating them. This CDR3 has 13 residues. Germline loops: CDR1 LGHDT, CDR2 YNNKEL (reference sequence).